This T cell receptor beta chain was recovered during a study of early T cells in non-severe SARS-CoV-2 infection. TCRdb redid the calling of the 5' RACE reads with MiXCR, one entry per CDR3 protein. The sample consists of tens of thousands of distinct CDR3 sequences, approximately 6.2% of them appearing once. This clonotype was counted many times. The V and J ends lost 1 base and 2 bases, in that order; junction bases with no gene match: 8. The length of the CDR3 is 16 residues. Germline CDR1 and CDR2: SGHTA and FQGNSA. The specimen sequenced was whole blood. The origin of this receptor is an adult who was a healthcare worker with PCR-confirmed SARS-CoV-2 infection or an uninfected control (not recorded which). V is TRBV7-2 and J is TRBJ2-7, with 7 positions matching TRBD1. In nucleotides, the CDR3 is TGTGCCAGCAGCTTAGAAATGTCAGGGGGAACCTACGAGCAGTACTTC. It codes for CASSLEMSGGTYEQYF.